This TCR beta chain was recorded in a study of blood T cell repertoires in COVID-19. For the study at large: Both acute and convalescent COVID-19 samples were obtained from the United States, Italy and Spain. The analysed material was cDNA or gDNA that came from T cells, B-cell-depleted T cells, or PBMCs.

Individuals drawn from 24 US areas were roughly 18 to 100 years old. Recovered status in Cohort 3 required two negative PCRs, clearance, or symptom resolution. The germline CDR1 and CDR2 sequences are SGHRS and YFSETQ. Trimming left V 2 bases short and J 4 bases short, with 9 bases between. The CDR3 has 13 residues. Some clones are missing from TCRdb's copy, which holds only in-frame ones; the method was immunoSEQ multiplex PCR. The sample includes a few hundred thousand clones, 86% of them seen just once. This clone was observed a handful of times. Source material: PBMCs or T cells enriched from blood (not recorded which). This sequence originates from a woman aged 18-29 years who had recovered from COVID-19. The rearrangement links TRBV5-1 to TRBJ1-2; D might be TRBD1 (5 bases). The CDR3 here is CASSFGTGYGYTF. The CDR3 DNA follows: TGCGCCAGCAGCTTCGGGACTGGCTATGGCTACACCTTC.